This T cell receptor beta chain was captured in a study of Graves' ophthalmopathy and Graves' hyperthyroidism. Germline CDR1 reads SQVTM; CDR2 reads ANQGSEA. After removal of 6 bases from V and 0 bases from J, the junction contained 7 bases not matched to a gene. The CDR3 is 15 residues long. The authors amplified TCR beta CDR3 regions from RNA transcripts. HTBI-primed RT-PCR formed the first round, and a multiplex PCR formed the second. Each CDR3 protein gets one entry after TCRdb re-called the multiplex PCR reads with MiXCR. This sample yields about 600,000 distinct CDR3 sequences, of which 35% to 45% are seen a single time; over 3.5% belongs to the top ten.

The receptor comes from an adult man with Graves' hyperthyroidism. The rearrangement uses TRBV29-1 and TRBJ1-2; the match to TRBD1 covers 10 bases. Specimen: peripheral blood or thyroid tissue (not recorded which). The CDR3 region is CSVGDRGWANYGYTF. The CDR3 nucleotides are TGCAGCGTGGGGGACAGGGGCTGGGCTAACTATGGCTACACCTTC.